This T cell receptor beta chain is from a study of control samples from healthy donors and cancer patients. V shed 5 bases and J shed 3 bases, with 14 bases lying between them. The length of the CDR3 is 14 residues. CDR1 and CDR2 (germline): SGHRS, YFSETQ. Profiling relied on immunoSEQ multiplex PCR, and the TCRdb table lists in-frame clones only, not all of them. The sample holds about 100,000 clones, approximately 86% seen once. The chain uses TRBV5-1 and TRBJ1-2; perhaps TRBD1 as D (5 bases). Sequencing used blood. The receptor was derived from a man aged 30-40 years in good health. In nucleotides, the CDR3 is TGCGCCAGCAGTCCTCGGGGCTCCTACTATGGCTACACCTTC. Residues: CASSPRGSYYGYTF.